This T cell receptor beta chain was documented in a study of blood T cell repertoires in COVID-19. Study information: Samples representing acute and convalescent COVID-19 were sourced from the United States, Italy and Spain. Sample material is recorded as cDNA or gDNA derived from T cells, B-cell-depleted T cells, or PBMCs.

Original methodology: Reference gene primers were amplified, and this amplification served to estimate nucleated cell counts. Generated by immunoSEQ multiplex PCR, the TCRdb table keeps only in-frame clones and is missing some. The DNA was the basis for D and trimming; V, J and clone size are from that table. The repertoire holds hundreds of thousands of clones, with 85% to 90% as singletons. Seattle-derived patients entered the study during active infection and were followed longitudinally. V was shortened by 7 bases and J by 6 bases, with 18 bases between the two germline ends. The germline gives CDR1 ENHRY, CDR2 SYGVKD. The CDR3 length is 14 residues.

The sample taken for sequencing was peripheral blood. The chain combines TRBV10-3 with TRBJ1-2, with a possible D match to TRBD1 (5 bases). This clonotype was sampled from a woman in her forties or fifties with COVID-19, enrolled during active disease. The CDR3 region has the DNA TGTGCCATCAATGGCAGGGCCCAAGTGGATGGCTACACCTTC. The encoded protein is CAINGRAQVDGYTF.